These T cell receptor beta chains were read from a single sample in a study of blood T cell repertoires in COVID-19. The repertoire was sequenced with immunoSEQ multiplex PCR; TCRdb's copy has only in-frame clones and lacks some. The data show just under 70,000 clones, roughly 90% seen once. Specimen: peripheral blood. The source of these receptors is a man aged 25-45 years with acute or convalescent COVID-19. Both conserved end residues are part of each CDR3. The D gene is left open where the match is weak. Part of the rows lack a size; the others show once, few, many or a class for expanded clones.

clone size: NA; V gene: TRBV28; J gene: TRBJ1-2; D gene: NA; CDR3 protein: CASRYPTGVNYGYTF; CDR3 DNA: TGTGCCAGCAGATATCCGACAGGCGTGAACTATGGCTACACCTTC
clone size: NA; V gene: TRBV11-2; J gene: TRBJ1-3; D gene: NA; CDR3 protein: CASSLGSTTLGNTIYF; CDR3 DNA: TGTGCCAGCAGTTTGGGTTCAACTACACTCGGAAACACCATATATTTT
clone size: few; V gene: TRBV7-2; J gene: TRBJ1-1; D gene: TRBD1; CDR3 protein: CASSFRQGTAKGTEAFF; CDR3 DNA: TGTGCCAGCAGCTTCCGACAGGGGACGGCCAAGGGCACTGAAGCTTTCTTT
clone size: NA; V gene: TRBV9; J gene: TRBJ2-6; D gene: TRBD2; CDR3 protein: CASTVSGRATGANVLTF; CDR3 DNA: TGTGCCAGCACCGTCAGCGGGAGGGCCACTGGGGCCAACGTCCTGACTTTC
clone size: NA; V gene: TRBV7-9; J gene: TRBJ2-7; D gene: NA; CDR3 protein: CASSLRGSSGEQYF; CDR3 DNA: TGTGCCAGCAGCTTAAGGGGGAGCTCCGGCGAGCAGTACTTC
clone size: NA; V gene: TRBV14; J gene: TRBJ2-1; D gene: TRBD2; CDR3 protein: CASSPIGRRLAKGDEQFF; CDR3 DNA: TGTGCCAGCAGCCCCATAGGTAGGAGACTAGCGAAAGGAGATGAGCAGTTCTTC
clone size: NA; V gene: TRBV14; J gene: TRBJ2-7; D gene: NA; CDR3 protein: CASSLSGVGSYEQYF; CDR3 DNA: TGTGCCAGCAGCTTATCGGGAGTTGGGTCCTACGAGCAGTACTTC
clone size: NA; V gene: TRBV27; J gene: TRBJ2-3; D gene: TRBD1; CDR3 protein: CASRPRGQAGTDTQYF; CDR3 DNA: TGTGCCAGCAGACCCAGGGGACAGGCGGGCACAGATACGCAGTATTTT
clone size: once; V gene: TRBV7-2; J gene: TRBJ2-7; D gene: TRBD2; CDR3 protein: CASSSGTSAPEQYF; CDR3 DNA: TGTGCCAGCAGCTCCGGGACTAGCGCCCCCGAGCAGTACTTC
clone size: NA; V gene: TRBV7-9; J gene: TRBJ2-7; D gene: NA; CDR3 protein: CASSAGHGQYF; CDR3 DNA: TGTGCCAGCAGCGCAGGACACGGGCAGTACTTC
clone size: NA; V gene: TRBV7-9; J gene: TRBJ2-2; D gene: TRBD2; CDR3 protein: CASSTRTSGRGPGELFF; CDR3 DNA: TGTGCCAGCAGCACCCGGACTAGCGGGAGGGGTCCCGGGGAGCTGTTTTTT
clone size: NA; V gene: TRBV6-5; J gene: TRBJ2-5; D gene: NA; CDR3 protein: CASSSQVGAQETQYF; CDR3 DNA: TGTGCCAGCAGTTCCCAGGTGGGAGCCCAAGAGACCCAGTACTTC
clone size: NA; V gene: TRBV4-3; J gene: TRBJ2-3; D gene: NA; CDR3 protein: CASSQELGRTDTQYF; CDR3 DNA: TGCGCCAGCAGCCAAGAACTGGGGAGGACAGATACGCAGTATTTT
clone size: NA; V gene: TRBV5-6; J gene: TRBJ2-5; D gene: NA; CDR3 protein: CASHYRVMETQYF; CDR3 DNA: TGTGCCAGCCATTACAGGGTCATGGAGACCCAGTACTTC
clone size: NA; V gene: TRBV6-4; J gene: TRBJ2-3; D gene: NA; CDR3 protein: CASSLIKGGTDTQYF; CDR3 DNA: TGTGCCAGCAGCCTGATAAAGGGGGGCACAGATACGCAGTATTTT
clone size: NA; V gene: TRBV28; J gene: TRBJ1-4; D gene: NA; CDR3 protein: CASSSLSEKLFF; CDR3 DNA: TGTGCCAGCAGTTCGTTGAGTGAAAAACTGTTTTTT
clone size: NA; V gene: TRBV27; J gene: TRBJ2-7; D gene: NA; CDR3 protein: CASSFTSSSEQYF; CDR3 DNA: TGTGCCAGCAGTTTTACGAGCTCAAGCGAGCAGTACTTC
clone size: NA; V gene: TRBV28; J gene: TRBJ1-5; D gene: NA; CDR3 protein: CASSFLGEGQPQHF; CDR3 DNA: TGTGCCAGCAGTTTTTTAGGAGAGGGCCAGCCCCAGCATTTT
clone size: once; V gene: TRBV20-1; J gene: TRBJ2-7; D gene: TRBD2; CDR3 protein: CSARDSGGRYEQYF; CDR3 DNA: TGCAGTGCTCGTGACTCGGGCGGGAGGTACGAGCAGTACTTC
clone size: NA; V gene: TRBV5-5; J gene: TRBJ2-5; D gene: NA; CDR3 protein: CASSLSGTAVLETQYF; CDR3 DNA: TGTGCCAGCAGCTTATCCGGGACTGCCGTACTAGAGACCCAGTACTTC
clone size: NA; V gene: TRBV27; J gene: TRBJ2-7; D gene: TRBD2; CDR3 protein: CASSSVLAAYEQYF; CDR3 DNA: TGTGCCAGCAGTTCGGTTCTAGCGGCGTACGAGCAGTACTTC
clone size: NA; V gene: TRBV30; J gene: TRBJ1-3; D gene: NA; CDR3 protein: CAWSVKQGNTIYF; CDR3 DNA: TGTGCCTGGAGTGTAAAACAGGGAAACACCATATATTTT
clone size: NA; V gene: TRBV30; J gene: TRBJ2-3; D gene: NA; CDR3 protein: CAWSVQGETQYF; CDR3 DNA: TGTGCCTGGAGTGTACAGGGTGAAACGCAGTATTTT
clone size: NA; V gene: TRBV29-1; J gene: TRBJ2-3; D gene: TRBD1; CDR3 protein: CSMGQRTDTQYF; CDR3 DNA: TGCAGCATGGGACAGCGCACAGATACGCAGTATTTT
clone size: few; V gene: TRBV7-9; J gene: TRBJ1-2; D gene: NA; CDR3 protein: CASSSHGVSYGYTF; CDR3 DNA: TGTGCCAGCAGTTCCCACGGGGTTAGCTATGGCTACACCTTC
clone size: NA; V gene: TRBV27; J gene: TRBJ2-2; D gene: NA; CDR3 protein: CASSLEFTGELFF; CDR3 DNA: TGTGCCAGCAGTTTAGAGTTCACCGGGGAGCTGTTTTTT
clone size: NA; V gene: TRBV30; J gene: TRBJ1-3; D gene: NA; CDR3 protein: CAWSVALGNTIYF; CDR3 DNA: TGTGCCTGGAGTGTAGCTCTTGGAAACACCATATATTTT
clone size: NA; V gene: TRBV23-1; J gene: TRBJ2-1; D gene: NA; CDR3 protein: CASSQCLSLEQFF; CDR3 DNA: TGCGCCAGCAGTCAATGTCTAAGTTTAGAGCAGTTCTTC
clone size: once; V gene: TRBV12-3/TRBV12-4; J gene: TRBJ2-2; D gene: NA; CDR3 protein: CASSLSLTGELFF; CDR3 DNA: TGTGCCAGCAGTTTGAGTCTAACCGGGGAGCTGTTTTTT
clone size: NA; V gene: TRBV29-1; J gene: TRBJ2-7; D gene: TRBD1; CDR3 protein: CSVEGGQGRSGDYEQYF; CDR3 DNA: TGCAGCGTTGAGGGGGGACAGGGCCGCTCGGGGGACTACGAGCAGTACTTC